Below are 23 T cell receptor beta chains sequenced from a single sample in a study of T cells in Graves' hyperthyroidism and ophthalmopathy (dated by TCRdb to about 2019). Library preparation employed multiplex PCR. The listed sequencing device is Illumina HiSeq 2000. The TCR beta CDR3 regions were amplified from the RNA transcripts. The TCR CDR3 was subjected to a first round of RT-PCR using the HTBI primer set and the Qiagen OneStep RT-PCR kit. In TCRdb, the public reads were trimmed at Q25 with fastp and aligned with MiXCR, with productive beta chains retained. When rows share a CDR3 protein, they turn into one entry using the most common DNA and genes. The sample contains about 500,000 distinct CDR3 sequences, over 15% of them found a single time. About 17% of the sample rests with the top ten. The sequenced material came from blood. Receptor source: a woman between 18 and 29 years old with Graves' hyperthyroidism.

The chain joins TRBV28 to TRBJ2-7; D not resolved. The CDR3 extends over 15 amino acids. Germline V gene sequence: CDR1 MDHEN, CDR2 SYDVKM. Between the trimmed V and J ends, which lost 0 bases and 7 bases, there was a span of 16 bases. The CDR3 loop reads CASSLWARGSGEQYF. CDR3 sequence (DNA): TGTGCCAGCAGTTTATGGGCGAGAGGATCCGGGGAGCAGTACTTC.

In its sample, this clonotype was seen a few times. The chain carries TRBV6-1 and TRBJ2-7, with D possibly being TRBD1 (8 bases). Between the trimmed V and J ends, which lost 6 bases and 3 bases, there was a span of 15 bases. CDR1 and CDR2 (germline): MNHNS, SASEGT. CDR3 length: 14 amino acids. The CDR3 sequence is CASSRAGQDYEQYF. The CDR3 nucleotides read TGTGCCAGCAGCAGAGCGGGACAGGACTACGAGCAGTACTTC.

This clonotype was seen many times. This sequence joins TRBV11-1 and TRBJ2-1; D is ambiguous. CDR3 length: 14 residues. The germline CDR1 and CDR2 sequences are SGHAT and FQDESV (reference sequence). V lost 0 bases, J lost 5 bases, and 8 bases lay in between. Here the CDR3 DNA reads TGTGCCAGCAGCTTAGCCAGACTTAACAATGAGCAGTTCTTC. This codes for CASSLARLNNEQFF.

This clonotype has at least ten counts. The V call is TRBV12-3 or TRBV12-4, the J call TRBJ2-5; 8 nucleotides line up with TRBD2. This CDR3 region has 16 residues. V trimming: 2 bases; J trimming: 5 bases; junction bases outside the gene matches: 10. The CDR3 here is CASSLSRGGGEETQYF. CDR3 DNA: TGTGCCAGCAGTTTATCACGGGGGGGGGGGGAGGAGACCCAGTACTTC.

The V call is TRBV6-6, the J call TRBJ2-5; D is perhaps TRBD1 (5 bases). From germline, CDR1 is MNHNY and CDR2 SVGAGI (reference sequence). The CDR3 has 14 residues. The V gene lost 0 bases and the J gene lost 5 bases, with 10 bases spanning the gap. In nucleotides, the CDR3 is TGTGCCAGCAGTTACTCGGCAGGGTTGGAGACCCAGTACTTC. The encoded protein is CASSYSAGLETQYF.

This clonotype was counted at least ten times. V gene TRBV7-9 combines with J gene TRBJ2-5; perhaps TRBD1 as D (6 bases). The CDR3 is 15 amino acids. Germline CDR1 reads SEHNR; CDR2 reads FQNEAQ (reference sequence). Trimming stripped 5 bases from V and 5 bases from J, with 18 bases between. CDR3 DNA sequence: TGTGCCAGCAGCCCCCCAACAGGGAGCTGGGAGACCCAGTACTTC. Amino acids: CASSPPTGSWETQYF.

The CDR3 DNA reads TGTGCCAGTAGTAGTAGCGTTCGAGAGACCCAGTACTTC. This gives the protein CASSSSVRETQYF. The V and J genes are TRBV19 and TRBJ2-5; D may be TRBD2 (5 bases). Trimming left V 4 bases short and J 4 bases short, with 10 bases between. The CDR3 extends over 13 amino acids. CDR1 and CDR2 (germline): LNHDA, SQIVND (reference sequence).

The gene calls are TRBV4-1 and TRBJ2-5; D remains ambiguous. The germline CDR1 and CDR2 sequences are MGHRA and YSYEKL. This CDR3 has 13 residues. V dropped 1 base and J dropped 5 bases, with 8 bases sitting between them. The CDR3: CASSQGASETQYF. DNA for the CDR3: TGCGCCAGCAGCCAAGGGGCATCCGAGACCCAGTACTTC.

There are many counts of this clonotype. The chain is built from TRBV11-2 and TRBJ2-1; 11 bases match TRBD2. Unmatched junction bases numbered 6, after V lost 1 base and J lost 1 base. Germline V CDR1 and CDR2: SGHAT, FQNNGV. CDR3 length equals 18 residues. CDR3 sequence (DNA): TGTGCCAGCAGCTTAGGGAGACTAGCGGGGTTTTCCTACAATGAGCAGTTCTTC. Translated, it gives CASSLGRLAGFSYNEQFF.

This clonotype has ten or more counts. J is TRBJ2-5 and V is TRBV12-3 or TRBV12-4; D unresolved. Trimming removed 7 bases at V and 1 base at J, with 10 bases between. This CDR3 spans 13 amino acids. The CDR3, as DNA: TGTGCCAGCACTTTCAGCGTCCAAGAGACCCAGTACTTC. Translation gives CASTFSVQETQYF.

The chain recombines TRBV4-3 with TRBJ1-1; tentatively, D is TRBD1 (5 bases). The CDR3 length is 15 residues. V lost 4 bases and J 1 base, leaving 13 bases between the germline ends. Germline-derived CDR1 and CDR2 are LGHNA and YSLEER. CDR3 residues: CASSRTGGANTEAFF. As DNA, the CDR3 is TGCGCCAGCAGCCGGACTGGGGGAGCGAACACTGAAGCTTTCTTT.

This chain connects TRBV6-5 to TRBJ1-3; TRBD1 aligns across 10 bases. This CDR3 is 16 amino acids long. The V and J ends lost 0 bases and 3 bases, in that order; junction bases with no gene match: 2. Germline V lookup: CDR1 MNHEY, CDR2 SVGAGI. The CDR3 sequence: CASSYSTGGFGNTIYF. For the CDR3, the DNA is TGTGCCAGCAGTTACTCGACAGGGGGCTTTGGAAACACCATATATTTT.

This clonotype appeared a few times. V and J are TRBV6-1 and TRBJ2-7; 8 bases agree with TRBD1. CDR3 size: 15 residues. Germline CDR1 is MNHNS and CDR2 is SASEGT. V lost 6 bases and J lost 0; bases outside the gene matches: 7. CDR3 nucleotides: TGTGCCAGCAGGCAGACAGGGGAGTTCTCCTACGAGCAGTACTTC. Encoded protein: CASRQTGEFSYEQYF.

This clonotype was counted ten times or more. This chain connects TRBV28 to TRBJ2-7; TRBD2 matches at 9 bases. J lost 2 bases, V lost 1 base, and 6 bases had no gene match. The CDR3 consists of 16 residues. The germline gives CDR1 MDHEN, CDR2 SYDVKM. The CDR3: CASSLLASGTPYEQYF. CDR3 sequence (DNA): TGTGCCAGCAGTTTATTGGCTAGCGGGACCCCCTACGAGCAGTACTTC. The whole variable domain, remainder taken from reference TRBV28 and TRBJ2-7, is DVKVTQSSRYLVKRTGEKVFLECVQDMDHENMFWYRQDPGLGLRLIYFSYDVKMKEKGDIPEGYSVSREKKERFSLILESASTNQTSMYLCASSLLASGTPYEQYFGPGTRLTVT.

This clonotype was counted ten times or more. V gene TRBV3-1 combines with J gene TRBJ1-3, with D unclear. Trimming removed 2 bases from V and 4 bases from J, with 9 bases in between. The CDR3 runs 14 residues. CDR1 is LGHDT and CDR2 is YNNKEL in the germline V gene (reference sequence). This chain's CDR3 is CASSQSGRGNTIYF. The CDR3 DNA follows: TGTGCCAGCAGCCAAAGTGGCAGGGGAAACACCATATATTTT.

This clonotype was recorded many times. Here the CDR3 reads CASRGRLGNEQFF. CDR3 nucleotides: TGTGCCAGCAGAGGTAGGCTGGGTAATGAGCAGTTCTTC. V usage is TRBV6-1 and J usage is TRBJ2-1; D is ambiguous. Germline loops: CDR1 MNHNS, CDR2 SASEGT. This CDR3 has 13 residues. V shed 6 bases and J shed 7 bases, with 13 bases lying between them.

This clonotype was seen only a few times. The genes are TRBV25-1 and TRBJ2-7; D unclear. V lost 6 bases, J lost 3 bases, and 9 bases lay in between. Germline CDR1 is MGHDK and CDR2 is SYGVNS. This CDR3 spans 12 amino acids. This CDR3 reads CASRAHSYEQYF. In DNA, the CDR3 is TGTGCCAGCAGAGCACACAGCTACGAGCAGTACTTC.

This clonotype was seen at least ten times. The chain couples TRBV11-2 to TRBJ2-7; D remains ambiguous. The CDR3 loop spans 11 amino acids. The germline gives CDR1 SGHAT, CDR2 FQNNGV. Trimming left V 6 bases short and J 4 bases short, with 7 bases between. CDR3 in DNA: TGTGCCAGCAGTTCACGTTACGAGCAGTACTTC. This encodes CASSSRYEQYF.

About this clonotype itself: The junction shows a germline mismatch at one end, possibly a read error. This chain links TRBV7-7 with TRBJ1-4; weak D call: TRBD1 (5 bases). Germline V gives CDR1 SSHAT, CDR2 FNYEAQ (reference sequence). There are 13 residues in the CDR3. The CDR3 is CASSLAPRGKLFF. In DNA form, the CDR3 reads TGTGCTAGCAGCTTAGCCCCCCGGGGGAAACTGTTTTTT.

This clonotype was recorded only once. This chain's CDR3 is CASSKPLQGLKYGYTF. The CDR3 bases are TGTGCCAGTAGTAAACCCCTCCAGGGCCTGAAGTATGGCTACACCTTC. The rearrangement joins TRBV19 to TRBJ1-2; the D gene is possibly TRBD1 (5 bases). Between the trimmed V and J ends, which lost 4 bases and 5 bases, there was a span of 20 bases. This CDR3 has 16 amino acids. Per the germline V gene, CDR1 is LNHDA and CDR2 is SQIVND (reference sequence).

The chain uses TRBV5-6 and TRBJ2-1, with TRBD2 as a possible D gene (5 bases). CDR1 SGHDT and CDR2 YYEEEE come from the germline V gene. The CDR3 consists of 13 residues. With 2 bases removed from V and 9 bases from J, the gap between germline ends came to 12 bases. CDR3 protein: CASSFDRGAEQFF. CDR3 bases: TGTGCCAGCAGCTTTGACCGGGGAGCTGAGCAGTTCTTC. Supplemented by reference TRBV5-6 and TRBJ2-1, the full variable domain reads DAGVTQSPTHLIKTRGQQVTLRCSPKSGHDTVSWYQQALGQGPQFIFQYYEEEERQRGNFPDRFSGHQFPNYSSELNVNALLLGDSALYLCASSFDRGAEQFFGPGTRLTVL.

This chain links TRBV4-1 with TRBJ1-1; 7 bases fit TRBD1. The germline CDR1 and CDR2 sequences are MGHRA and YSYEKL. This CDR3 is built from 14 residues. V lost 5 bases and J lost 4; bases outside the gene matches: 7. The CDR3, as DNA: TGCGCCAGCAGCTCAGACAGGGCAGGCACTGAAGCTTTCTTT. It specifies CASSSDRAGTEAFF.

The CDR3 is CATSDLESASNTGELFF. DNA of the CDR3: TGTGCCACCAGTGATTTGGAATCAGCTTCGAACACCGGGGAGCTGTTTTTT. This rearrangement joins TRBV24-1 to TRBJ2-2; D gene ambiguous. V lost 0 bases, J lost 0 bases, and 10 bases lay in between. The germline V gene encodes CDR1 KGHDR and CDR2 SFDVKD. The CDR3 covers 17 residues.